Below are 30 T cell receptor beta chains sequenced from a single sample in a study of OX40 agonist ivuxolimab in advanced cancers. The repertoire was sequenced with immunoSEQ multiplex PCR; TCRdb's copy has only in-frame clones and lacks some. The data show under 50,000 clones, with about 90% seen just once and approximately 3.5% held by the top ten. The sequencing here drew on CD4+ or CD8+ T cells sorted from blood, taken in a trial of the OX40 agonist ivuxolimab. Receptors were obtained from an adult with an advanced solid tumor such as melanoma, head and neck, liver or kidney cancer.

This chain joins TRBV9 and TRBJ2-7; D may correspond to TRBD1 or TRBD2 (5 bases each). The CDR3 is 15 amino acids. Trimming pared 0 bases from V and 2 bases from J, leaving 12 bases between. Germline V gene lookup returns CDR1 SGDLS and CDR2 YYNGEE. The CDR3 region is CASSVAVGDPYEQYF. In DNA, the CDR3 is TGTGCCAGCAGCGTAGCGGTGGGGGATCCCTACGAGCAGTACTTC.

This chain uses TRBV5-6 with TRBJ1-1; D unclear. V lost 2 bases and J 2 bases, leaving 16 bases between the germline ends. In germline, CDR1 is SGHDT, CDR2 YYEEEE. This CDR3 spans 16 amino acids. The chain's CDR3 is CASSFLGWAQNTEAFF. The CDR3 DNA sequence: TGTGCCAGCAGCTTTTTGGGGTGGGCGCAAAACACTGAAGCTTTCTTT.

The chain employs TRBV9 and TRBJ1-2; D not resolved. The CDR3 has 13 residues. V dropped 3 bases and J dropped 4 bases, with 10 bases sitting between them. Germline V gene data show CDR1 as SGDLS and CDR2 as YYNGEE. CDR3 bases: TGTGCCAGCAGCGGAACGGATACCTATGGCTACACCTTC. It encodes CASSGTDTYGYTF.

J is TRBJ1-1 and V is TRBV11-3; 10 positions agree with TRBD1. This CDR3 has 15 amino acids. J gave up 3 bases and V 5 bases, and 6 bases lay outside the gene matches. Germline CDR1 is SGHNT and CDR2 is YENEEA. The CDR3 sequence: CASSQSGTGDTEAFF. The CDR3 nucleotides are TGTGCCAGCAGCCAGTCCGGGACAGGGGACACTGAAGCTTTCTTT. The full variable domain, in which reference TRBV11-3 and TRBJ1-1 provide the parts outside the CDR3, is EAGVVQSPRYKIIEKKQPVAFWCNPISGHNTLYWYLQNLGQGPELLIRYENEEAVDDSQLPKDRFSAERLKGVDSTLKIQPAELGDSAVYLCASSQSGTGDTEAFFGQGTRLTVV.

The chain carries TRBV28 and TRBJ1-4; D may be TRBD1 (5 bases). The germline gives CDR1 MDHEN, CDR2 SYDVKM. Between the trimmed V and J ends, which lost 6 bases and 0 bases, there was a span of 11 bases. This CDR3 region has 15 residues. The CDR3, as DNA: TGTGCCAGCAGCCAACCGGGGGCAACTAATGAAAAACTGTTTTTT. Amino acid sequence: CASSQPGATNEKLFF.

The chain is built from TRBV5-4 and TRBJ2-1; 13 nucleotides agree with TRBD2. This CDR3 has 15 residues. Germline V gives CDR1 SGHNT, CDR2 YYREEE (reference sequence). J was trimmed by 5 bases and V by 4 bases; bases with no gene match: 3. CDR3 nucleotide sequence: TGTGCCAGCAGCCGGGGACTAGCGGGAAACAATGAGCAGTTCTTC. This sequence encodes CASSRGLAGNNEQFF.

The chain links TRBV7-6 to TRBJ2-3; TRBD1 matches at 7 bases. Germline-derived CDR1 and CDR2 are SGHVS and FNYEAQ. After removal of 4 bases from V and 2 bases from J, the junction contained 6 bases not matched to a gene. This CDR3 comprises 15 residues. CDR3 sequence: CASSSTGTVTDTQYF. The CDR3, as DNA: TGTGCCAGCAGCTCCACCGGGACAGTCACAGATACGCAGTATTTT.

Sample share makes this clone large. V usage is TRBV28 and J usage is TRBJ1-4, with D possibly being TRBD1 (5 bases). Trimming took 6 bases from V and 3 from J, leaving 20 bases between them. The CDR3 totals 17 residues. Germline lookup yields CDR1 MDHEN and CDR2 SYDVKM. The CDR3 loop reads CASSTGDPGIPNEKLFF. CDR3 DNA: TGTGCCAGCAGCACGGGGGATCCGGGGATACCTAATGAAAAACTGTTTTTT.

Here the CDR3 DNA reads TGCGCCAGCAGCCAAGGTCCGAGCTCTGGAAACACCATATATTTT. Its protein product is CASSQGPSSGNTIYF. This chain connects TRBV4-3 to TRBJ1-3, with unresolved D. Germline-derived CDR1 and CDR2 are LGHNA and YSLEER. The CDR3 spans 15 residues. The V gene lost 1 base and the J gene lost 0 bases, with 7 bases spanning the gap.

This clone was seen only once. V is TRBV11-3 and J is TRBJ1-5, with a weak D call TRBD1 (6 bases). V lost 2 bases and J lost 4, with 6 bases in between. The length of the CDR3 is 13 residues. The V gene's germline CDR1 is SGHNT and CDR2 YENEEA. CDR3 DNA: TGTGCCAGCAGCTTACAGGGGAATCAGCCCCAGCATTTT. This gives the protein CASSLQGNQPQHF.

This rearrangement joins TRBV7-8 to TRBJ2-1; 12 bases match TRBD1. CDR3 size: 17 residues. Trimming at V came to 5 bases and at J to 7 bases, leaving 12 bases not matched to a gene. CDR1 is SGHVS, CDR2 FQNEAQ, per germline. The CDR3 region has the DNA TGTGCCAGCAGCCTCGGGACAGGGGGCGACCCAAGGAATGAGCAGTTCTTC. Translating it yields CASSLGTGGDPRNEQFF.

The chain uses TRBV5-5 and TRBJ1-3, with D perhaps TRBD1 (6 bases). Germline CDR1 reads SGHKS; CDR2 reads YYEKEE (reference sequence). V was shortened by 5 bases and J by 0 bases, with 12 bases between the two germline ends. CDR3 size: 15 residues. The CDR3 bases are TGTGCCAGCAGACTTGACAGGAGCTCTGGAAACACCATATATTTT. It is translated as CASRLDRSSGNTIYF.

The chain has TRBV6-5 and TRBJ2-5; the D gene is possibly TRBD1 (5 bases). The closer fit of TRBJ2-7 to the DNA end suggests the J call may be wrong. The V gene's germline CDR1 is MNHEY and CDR2 SVGAGI. This CDR3 contains 15 residues. The CDR3 sequence is CASSFSLGESYEQYF. CDR3 bases: TGTGCCAGCAGTTTCAGCCTAGGGGAAAGCTACGAGCAGTACTTC.

This chain links TRBV9 with TRBJ2-3; TRBD1 agrees at 9 bases. Germline CDR1 is SGDLS and CDR2 is YYNGEE. Germline trimming cut 0 bases from V and 1 base from J; bases unmatched to any gene: 6. CDR3 length: 17 residues. The DNA of the CDR3 is TGTGCCAGCAGCGTAGTAGGGACAGGGATACGCACAGATACGCAGTATTTT. Its translation is CASSVVGTGIRTDTQYF.

The chain joins TRBV14 to TRBJ1-4, with D hard to call. With 1 base removed from V and 8 bases from J, the gap between germline ends came to 11 bases. Germline loops: CDR1 SGHDN, CDR2 FVKESK. The CDR3 has 14 amino acids. This CDR3 reads CASSQVGVMEKLFF. DNA of the CDR3: TGTGCCAGCAGCCAAGTAGGTGTTATGGAAAAACTGTTTTTT. Full variable domain (rest looked up from reference TRBV14 and TRBJ1-4): EAGVTQFPSHSVIEKGQTVTLRCDPISGHDNLYWYRRVMGKEIKFLLHFVKESKQDESGMPNNRFLAERTGGTYSTLKVQPAELEDSGVYFCASSQVGVMEKLFFGSGTQLSVL.

This rearrangement joins TRBV9 to TRBJ1-1; possible D gene TRBD1, 5 bases. This CDR3 has 13 residues. Germline V gene data show CDR1 as SGDLS and CDR2 as YYNGEE. Trimming left V 7 bases short and J 6 bases short, with 16 bases between. Here the CDR3 reads CASGESGGSEAFF. The CDR3, as DNA: TGTGCCAGCGGAGAGTCGGGGGGGTCTGAAGCTTTCTTT.

This rearrangement joins TRBV11-2 to TRBJ2-5; TRBD2 might be the D (5 bases). The germline CDR1 and CDR2 sequences are SGHAT and FQNNGV. This CDR3 is built from 13 residues. The V gene lost 5 bases and the J gene lost 5 bases, with 12 bases spanning the gap. The CDR3 region has the DNA TGTGCCAGCAGCCTACGGACTGTTGAGACCCAGTACTTC. It codes for CASSLRTVETQYF.

The rearrangement uses TRBV14 and TRBJ2-3, with 7 bases lining up with TRBD1. The CDR3 has 14 amino acids. V lost 4 bases and J lost 1; bases outside the gene matches: 2. Germline CDR1 reads SGHDN; CDR2 reads FVKESK. This CDR3 is CASSRDRGTDTQYF. Written as DNA, the CDR3 is TGTGCCAGCAGCCGGGACAGAGGCACAGATACGCAGTATTTT.

V gene TRBV11-3 combines with J gene TRBJ2-1; 7 bases map to TRBD2. With V trimmed by 3 bases and J by 0 bases, 8 bases remained unmatched. This CDR3 is 17 amino acids long. Germline V gene data show CDR1 as SGHNT and CDR2 as YENEEA. The CDR3 loop is CASSFSLADSSYNEQFF. The CDR3, as DNA: TGTGCCAGCAGCTTCAGTCTAGCGGATAGCTCCTACAATGAGCAGTTCTTC. Drawing the rest from reference TRBV11-3 and TRBJ2-1, the complete variable domain is EAGVVQSPRYKIIEKKQPVAFWCNPISGHNTLYWYLQNLGQGPELLIRYENEEAVDDSQLPKDRFSAERLKGVDSTLKIQPAELGDSAVYLCASSFSLADSSYNEQFFGPGTRLTVL.

The table lists this clone with a count of one. The chain is built from TRBV11-2 and TRBJ1-2; D unresolved. V was clipped by 0 bases and J by 7 bases, with 12 bases between them. The CDR3 sequence is 14 residues long. The germline gives CDR1 SGHAT, CDR2 FQNNGV. This CDR3 is CASSLDRGGVGYTF. CDR3 sequence (DNA): TGTGCCAGCAGCTTAGATCGAGGAGGCGTTGGCTACACCTTC.

The chain couples TRBV5-8 to TRBJ2-7; no reliable D call. The germline CDR1 and CDR2 sequences are SGHTS and YDEGEE. CDR3 length: 11 amino acids. V was cut by 0 bases and J by 7 bases, with 5 bases left in between. The CDR3 loop reads CASSLAWEQYF. CDR3 DNA sequence: TGTGCCAGCAGCTTGGCCTGGGAGCAGTACTTC. Complete variable domain (other parts from reference TRBV5-8 and TRBJ2-7): EAGVTQSPTHLIKTRGQQATLRCSPISGHTSVYWYQQALGLGLQFLLWYDEGEERNRGNFPPRFSGRQFPNYSSELNVNALELEDSALYLCASSLAWEQYFGPGTRLTVT.

The chain couples TRBV7-2 to TRBJ2-5; a weak D match, TRBD1 (6 bases). Between the trimmed V and J ends, which lost 3 bases and 4 bases, there was a span of 12 bases. CDR3 length: 14 residues. Germline loops: CDR1 SGHTA, CDR2 FQGNSA. The CDR3 DNA reads TGTGCCAGCAGCTTCAGGACAGAAGGAGAGACCCAGTACTTC. It is translated as CASSFRTEGETQYF.

The J gene is TRBJ1-1, the V gene TRBV7-9, with D unclear. Germline CDR1 reads SEHNR; CDR2 reads FQNEAQ (reference sequence). CDR3 length: 13 residues. Trimming removed 1 base at V and 7 bases at J, with 10 bases between. CDR3 residues: CASSLDLRGEAFF. The DNA of the CDR3 is TGTGCCAGCAGCTTAGACCTACGTGGTGAAGCTTTCTTT.

The chain recombines TRBV11-2 with TRBJ1-5; D is ambiguous. Trimming left V 5 bases short and J 4 bases short, with 15 bases between. Germline CDR1 reads SGHAT; CDR2 reads FQNNGV. CDR3 length equals 15 residues. CDR3 region: CASSPQGRTNQPQHF. The DNA of the CDR3 is TGTGCCAGCAGCCCACAAGGAAGGACTAATCAGCCCCAGCATTTT.

This chain uses TRBV5-6 with TRBJ2-7, with TRBD2 matching 9 bases. The CDR3 loop spans 16 amino acids. The germline V gene encodes CDR1 SGHDT and CDR2 YYEEEE. J gave up 3 bases and V 0 bases, and 7 bases lay outside the gene matches. The CDR3 DNA is TGTGCCAGCAGCTTGGCGGTGCGGGGGGGGCTCTACGAGCAGTACTTC. It specifies CASSLAVRGGLYEQYF. Full variable domain (outside the CDR3, taken from reference TRBV5-6 and TRBJ2-7): DAGVTQSPTHLIKTRGQQVTLRCSPKSGHDTVSWYQQALGQGPQFIFQYYEEEERQRGNFPDRFSGHQFPNYSSELNVNALLLGDSALYLCASSLAVRGGLYEQYFGPGTRLTVT.

V gene TRBV7-9 combines with J gene TRBJ2-1, with 13 nucleotides matching TRBD2. This CDR3 region has 19 residues. Looked up from germline, CDR1 is SEHNR and CDR2 is FQNEAQ (reference sequence). The V gene end was trimmed by 4 bases and the J gene end by 8 bases; junction bases not matched to a gene: 17. The CDR3 region is CASSSSHRLAGGRGYEQFF. DNA for the CDR3: TGTGCCAGCAGCTCGTCCCATCGACTAGCGGGGGGTAGAGGGTATGAGCAGTTCTTC.

This clone was seen a few times. This rearrangement joins TRBV10-2 to TRBJ1-5, with D maybe TRBD1 (5 bases). The length of the CDR3 is 13 residues. V was shortened by 8 bases and J by 1 base, with 9 bases between the two germline ends. The germline CDR1 and CDR2 sequences are WSHSY and SAAADI. This CDR3 is CASGRGSNQPQHF. The CDR3 region has the DNA TGCGCCAGCGGACGGGGGAGCAATCAGCCCCAGCATTTT.

The genes are TRBV6-4 and TRBJ2-1; no reliable D call. With 4 bases removed from V and 12 bases from J, the gap between germline ends came to 16 bases. The germline gives CDR1 MRHNA, CDR2 SNTAGT. The CDR3 covers 13 residues. The chain's CDR3 is CASSVTVGSWQFF. The CDR3 region has the DNA TGTGCCAGCAGTGTCACCGTGGGGTCCTGGCAGTTCTTC.

The gene calls are TRBV7-7 and TRBJ2-6; no firm D call. The CDR3 length is 18 residues. V was trimmed by 4 bases and J by 5 bases, leaving 21 bases between them. Germline V CDR1 and CDR2: SSHAT, FNYEAQ (reference sequence). CDR3 sequence (DNA): TGTGCCAGCAGCTGTCCTTGTATGCCACAAAGTCGGGCCAACGTCCTGACTTTC. Protein: CASSCPCMPQSRANVLTF.

The J gene is TRBJ1-6, the V gene TRBV6-5; D is possibly TRBD1 (6 bases). The V and J ends lost 2 bases and 6 bases respectively, with 14 bases between them. Germline V CDR1 and CDR2: MNHEY, SVGAGI. The CDR3 spans 16 residues. CDR3 DNA: TGTGCCAGCAGTTACCAAACGCAGGGGTTTAATTCACCCCTCCACTTT. Its translation is CASSYQTQGFNSPLHF.